The 6 T cell receptor beta chains in this list originate from one sample, sequenced in a study of Ad26.COV2.S vaccination and SARS-CoV-2 variants. Sequencing was performed with immunoSEQ multiplex PCR; in TCRdb, only in-frame clones are kept and a portion is missing. The sample has some 500,000 clones; roughly 89% are singletons. The treatment: some 19 received Ad26.COV2.S at low or high dose, single or two shots; about 5 received placebo; per-sample allocation not given. Samples were taken on day 63 after the first vaccine or placebo injection. The specimen was peripheral blood, collected in a trial of Ad26.COV2.S vaccine versus placebo. Every receptor here comes from a person aged 18-65 years who received the Ad26.COV2.S COVID-19 vaccine or a placebo.

The chain employs TRBV5-1 and TRBJ2-4; D gene ambiguous. This CDR3 has 12 amino acids. Between the trimmed V and J ends, which lost 3 bases and 8 bases, there was a span of 9 bases. Germline V gene data show CDR1 as SGHRS and CDR2 as YFSETQ. CDR3 protein: CASSWGTDIQYF. Here the CDR3 DNA reads TGCGCCAGCAGCTGGGGTACCGACATTCAGTACTTC. The full variable domain, rest sourced from reference TRBV5-1 and TRBJ2-4, is KAGVTQTPRYLIKTRGQQVTLSCSPISGHRSVSWYQQTPGQGLQFLFEYFSETQRNKGNFPGRFSGRQFSNSRSEMNVSTLELGDSALYLCASSWGTDIQYFGAGTRLSVL.

In this sample, this clone turned up once. For the CDR3, the DNA is TGTGCCAGCAGTACCTGGACAGTCCCCACAGATACGCAGTATTTT. Translating gives CASSTWTVPTDTQYF. The V gene is TRBV28, the J gene TRBJ2-3; D is possibly TRBD1 (6 bases). Germline V gene sequence: CDR1 MDHEN, CDR2 SYDVKM. The V end was cut by 5 bases, the J end by 2 bases, with 14 bases between. This CDR3 comprises 15 residues.

V gene TRBV6-4 combines with J gene TRBJ2-5; 14 positions match TRBD2. Unmatched junction bases numbered 7, after V lost 8 bases and J lost 5 bases. The CDR3 consists of 15 residues. Germline CDR1 reads MRHNA; CDR2 reads SNTAGT. The CDR3 nucleotides are TGTGCCAGCCCCCGGACTAGCGGGAGGAGGGAGACCCAGTACTTC. This sequence encodes CASPRTSGRRETQYF.

The chain carries TRBV29-1 and TRBJ1-5, with no clear D. Per the germline V gene, CDR1 is SQVTM and CDR2 is ANQGSEA. The CDR3 is 13 residues long. Trimming removed 6 bases at V and 2 bases at J, with 11 bases between. The CDR3: CSVRGSGNQPQHF. CDR3 DNA: TGCAGCGTGCGAGGCAGCGGCAATCAGCCCCAGCATTTT.

This sequence joins TRBV7-2 and TRBJ2-5; D not resolved. The CDR3 has 12 residues. Germline lookup yields CDR1 SGHTA and CDR2 FQGNSA. Trimming took 5 bases from V and 7 from J, leaving 11 bases between them. The CDR3, as DNA: TGTGCCAGCAGCCCCGAGCGTGGGACCCAGTACTTC. This codes for CASSPERGTQYF.

This clone appeared once. The identical CDR3 is also encoded by other nucleotide sequences in the sample. The rearrangement joins TRBV30 to TRBJ1-1; no clear D. This CDR3 is built from 13 residues. CDR1 is GTSNPN and CDR2 is SVGIG in the germline V gene (reference sequence). Trimming stripped 0 bases from V and 4 bases from J, with 9 bases between. CDR3: CAWSVSGGTEAFF. CDR3 nucleotide sequence: TGTGCCTGGAGTGTATCGGGTGGCACTGAAGCTTTCTTT.